This T cell receptor beta chain was sequenced for a study of patients and donors after allogeneic stem cell transplantation. TCRdb re-called the RT-PCR reads through MiXCR, storing one row per CDR3 protein. The sample comprises tens of thousands of distinct CDR3 sequences, less than 30% of which are singletons, and around 27% rests with the top ten. Trimming removed 5 bases from V and 6 bases from J; junction bases left unmatched: 5. Germline V gene data show CDR1 as DFQATT and CDR2 as SNEGSKA (reference sequence). The length of the CDR3 is 13 residues. J is TRBJ2-1 and V is TRBV20-1; 9 bases map to TRBD2. The sequence derives from a human donor who was either an allogeneic HSCT recipient or a stem cell or donor lymphocyte infusion donor (not recorded which). It is not recorded whose cells these are; they may come from a transplant donor. The specimen sequenced was blood, either unsorted or a sorted T cell fraction (not recorded which). For the CDR3, the DNA is TGCAGTGCTCTAGCGGGACTACGCAATGAGCAGTTCTTC. Translating it yields CSALAGLRNEQFF.